Listed here are 19 T cell receptor beta chains from one sample, sequenced in a study of T cell changes during pregnancy in multiple sclerosis. The table came from immunoSEQ multiplex PCR; TCRdb's copy has only in-frame clones and leaves some out. The sample holds fewer than 45,000 clones, around 89% seen once. The sequences come from CD4+ T cells from peripheral blood mononuclear cells, collected in the first trimester of pregnancy. Receptors were obtained from a female donor with multiple sclerosis, enrolled in a pregnancy study.

The rearrangement links TRBV5-1 to TRBJ2-3; D gene unclear. The CDR3 is made up of 17 amino acids. The V and J ends lost 4 bases and 1 base respectively, with 19 bases between them. The germline V gene has CDR1 SGHRS and CDR2 YFSETQ. The CDR3 here is CASSPTQSSSGTDTQYF. In DNA, the CDR3 is TGCGCCAGCAGCCCCACGCAATCCTCTAGTGGCACAGATACGCAGTATTTT. The whole variable domain, remainder taken from reference TRBV5-1 and TRBJ2-3, is KAGVTQTPRYLIKTRGQQVTLSCSPISGHRSVSWYQQTPGQGLQFLFEYFSETQRNKGNFPGRFSGRQFSNSRSEMNVSTLELGDSALYLCASSPTQSSSGTDTQYFGPGTRLTVL.

This clone was observed a handful of times. The chain uses TRBV30 and TRBJ1-1, with D possibly matching TRBD1 (5 bases). The CDR3 consists of 15 residues. Trimming removed 1 base at V and 8 bases at J, with 20 bases between. CDR1 is GTSNPN and CDR2 is SVGIG in the germline V gene (reference sequence). CDR3: CAWSERSTAGPEAFF. The CDR3 nucleotides read TGTGCCTGGAGTGAACGGTCGACAGCGGGTCCCGAAGCTTTCTTT.

J is TRBJ1-3 and V is TRBV7-6, with 12 bases identical to TRBD1. V trimming: 5 bases; J trimming: 4 bases; junction bases outside the gene matches: 6. The CDR3 consists of 16 residues. CDR1 is SGHVS and CDR2 is FNYEAQ in the germline V gene. The CDR3 reads CASSPGQGAAGNTIYF. CDR3 nucleotide sequence: TGTGCCAGCAGCCCGGGACAGGGGGCGGCGGGAAACACCATATATTTT.

The gene calls are TRBV10-1 and TRBJ1-2; 9 nucleotides match TRBD1. The CDR3 has 14 amino acids. The junction had 3 bases not matched to a gene; V was cut back by 4 bases and J by 3 bases. Germline CDR1 reads WNHNN; CDR2 reads SYGVQD (reference sequence). CDR3 DNA sequence: TGCGCCAGCAGTGCGGGACAGGGAGACTATGGCTACACCTTC. Translating it yields CASSAGQGDYGYTF.

The CDR3 loop reads CASSQDVSAYNQPQHF. The CDR3 DNA reads as TGCGCCAGCAGCCAAGATGTAAGCGCTTACAATCAGCCCCAGCATTTT. V is TRBV4-3 and J is TRBJ1-5; D remains ambiguous. Germline-derived CDR1 and CDR2 are LGHNA and YSLEER. With 0 bases removed from V and 3 bases from J, the gap between germline ends came to 12 bases. CDR3 length equals 16 residues.

The chain combines TRBV7-8 with TRBJ2-5; 8 bases align to TRBD2. After removal of 9 bases from V and 2 bases from J, the junction contained 5 bases not matched to a gene. Germline V CDR1 and CDR2: SGHVS, FQNEAQ. The CDR3 runs to 13 residues. CDR3 nucleotides: TGTGCCAGTAAACTAGCGGCACAAGAGACCCAGTACTTC. Translated, it gives CASKLAAQETQYF.

CDR3 in DNA: TGTGCCAGCAGCGCTGTACGGGACTATGGCTACACCTTC. Encoded protein: CASSAVRDYGYTF. This sequence joins TRBV6-5 and TRBJ1-2, with D unresolved. The germline gives CDR1 MNHEY, CDR2 SVGAGI. V lost 6 bases and J lost 3, with 11 bases in between. The CDR3 covers 13 residues.

This chain joins TRBV7-9 and TRBJ1-5; TRBD1 aligns across 9 bases. Per the germline V gene, CDR1 is SEHNR and CDR2 is FQNEAQ (reference sequence). V was clipped by 8 bases and J by 6 bases; unmatched bases: 8. The CDR3 sequence is 14 residues long. CDR3 DNA: TGTGCCAGCGGACCCACAGGGGGCGGTCAGCCCCAGCATTTT. Encoded protein: CASGPTGGGQPQHF.

The genes are TRBV5-5 and TRBJ2-7; 13 nucleotides match TRBD2. Germline assignment: CDR1 SGHKS and CDR2 YYEKEE (reference sequence). Unmatched junction bases numbered 4, after V lost 4 bases and J lost 0 bases. The CDR3 spans 16 residues. Written as DNA, the CDR3 is TGTGCCAGCAGCAACGGACTAGCGGGGGACTCCTACGAGCAGTACTTC. The encoded protein is CASSNGLAGDSYEQYF.

The V and J genes are TRBV18 and TRBJ2-7, with 13 bases identical to TRBD2. V lost 0 bases to trimming and J lost 4 bases; unmatched junction nucleotides: 3. The CDR3 totals 16 residues. Germline V gene sequence: CDR1 KGHSH, CDR2 LQKENI. The CDR3 DNA follows: TGTGCCAGCTCACCACCGGGGACTAGCGGGACGTACGAGCAGTACTTC. Translated, it gives CASSPPGTSGTYEQYF.

V gene TRBV7-2 combines with J gene TRBJ2-5; 9 bases align to TRBD2. The length of the CDR3 is 14 residues. V dropped 5 bases and J dropped 3; count of bases not matched to a gene: 4. The germline CDR1 and CDR2 sequences are SGHTA and FQGNSA. The CDR3 bases are TGTGCCAGCAGCCCCTTAGCGGGGGAAGAGACCCAGTACTTC. Encoded protein: CASSPLAGEETQYF.

The J gene is TRBJ2-5, the V gene TRBV7-3, with D possibly matching TRBD2 (5 bases). Germline values: CDR1 SGHTA, CDR2 FQGTGA. The CDR3 is made up of 13 amino acids. Trimming cost V 5 bases and J 1 base, with 8 bases left between them. CDR3: CASSPGLQETQYF. CDR3 nucleotide sequence: TGTGCCAGCAGCCCCGGACTCCAAGAGACCCAGTACTTC.

The chain recombines TRBV25-1 with TRBJ1-2; no definite D call. The CDR3 extends over 14 amino acids. CDR1 and CDR2 from the germline V gene are MGHDK and SYGVNS. V was pared by 1 base and J by 4 bases, with 10 bases between. In DNA form, the CDR3 reads TGTGCCAGCAGTGAATGGGGAGGTGCCTATGGCTACACCTTC. Translated, it gives CASSEWGGAYGYTF.

The chain employs TRBV7-9 and TRBJ1-1, with D perhaps matching TRBD1 (6 bases). Looked up from germline, CDR1 is SEHNR and CDR2 is FQNEAQ (reference sequence). The CDR3 spans 14 residues. The ends were cut back, 5 bases at V and 4 bases at J, with 14 bases in the middle. Here the CDR3 DNA reads TGTGCCAGCAGCCGACAACAGGGATCCACTGAAGCTTTCTTT. Translated, it gives CASSRQQGSTEAFF.

This sequence joins TRBV7-9 and TRBJ2-1; TRBD2 aligns across 8 bases. Germline V gene lookup returns CDR1 SEHNR and CDR2 FQNEAQ (reference sequence). The CDR3 runs to 13 residues. The V segment lost 5 bases and the J segment 9 bases; nucleotides outside the gene matches: 6. This chain's CDR3 is CASSPAGVGEQFF. In DNA form, the CDR3 reads TGTGCCAGCAGCCCAGCGGGAGTTGGTGAGCAGTTCTTC. The whole variable domain, filled in from reference TRBV7-9 and TRBJ2-1, reads DTGVSQNPRHKITKRGQNVTFRCDPISEHNRLYWYRQTLGQGPEFLTYFQNEAQLEKSRLLSDRFSAERPKGSFSTLEIQRTEQGDSAMYLCASSPAGVGEQFFGPGTRLTVL.

V and J are TRBV29-1 and TRBJ2-3; a weak D match, TRBD1 (5 bases). Looked up from germline, CDR1 is SQVTM and CDR2 is ANQGSEA. Trimming pared 5 bases from V and 5 bases from J, leaving 14 bases between. This CDR3 contains 13 residues. The CDR3 DNA reads as TGCAGCGTTAGAGTCCCGCAGGGAGATACGCAGTATTTT. Residues: CSVRVPQGDTQYF.

The chain combines TRBV12-5 with TRBJ2-1; no firm D call. Trimming took 6 bases from V and 3 from J, leaving 15 bases between them. From germline, CDR1 is LGHNT and CDR2 FRNRAP. This CDR3 has 15 amino acids. CDR3 nucleotide sequence: TGTGCTAGTGGCGAATCACAGAGTTTCTACAATGAGCAGTTCTTC. The encoded protein is CASGESQSFYNEQFF.

The chain uses TRBV19 and TRBJ2-4; 7 bases line up with TRBD2. After removal of 7 bases from V and 4 bases from J, the junction contained 4 bases not matched to a gene. This CDR3 region has 13 residues. Germline CDR1 LNHDA, CDR2 SQIVND (reference sequence). DNA for the CDR3: TGTGCCAGTACCAGCGGGGCAAAAAACATTCAGTACTTC. Translation: CASTSGAKNIQYF. The complete variable domain, with remaining parts taken from reference TRBV19 and TRBJ2-4, reads DGGITQSPKYLFRKEGQNVTLSCEQNLNHDAMYWYRQDPGQGLRLIYYSQIVNDFQKGDIAEGYSVSREKKESFPLTVTSAQKNPTAFYLCASTSGAKNIQYFGAGTRLSVL.

The chain couples TRBV5-6 to TRBJ2-1, with 10 nucleotides matching TRBD2. There are 17 residues in the CDR3. V trimming: 0 bases; J trimming: 0 bases; junction bases outside the gene matches: 3. Per the germline V gene, CDR1 is SGHDT and CDR2 is YYEEEE. The CDR3 coding sequence is TGTGCCAGCAGCTTGGAGACTAGCGGGCTCTCCTACAATGAGCAGTTCTTC. Amino acids: CASSLETSGLSYNEQFF.